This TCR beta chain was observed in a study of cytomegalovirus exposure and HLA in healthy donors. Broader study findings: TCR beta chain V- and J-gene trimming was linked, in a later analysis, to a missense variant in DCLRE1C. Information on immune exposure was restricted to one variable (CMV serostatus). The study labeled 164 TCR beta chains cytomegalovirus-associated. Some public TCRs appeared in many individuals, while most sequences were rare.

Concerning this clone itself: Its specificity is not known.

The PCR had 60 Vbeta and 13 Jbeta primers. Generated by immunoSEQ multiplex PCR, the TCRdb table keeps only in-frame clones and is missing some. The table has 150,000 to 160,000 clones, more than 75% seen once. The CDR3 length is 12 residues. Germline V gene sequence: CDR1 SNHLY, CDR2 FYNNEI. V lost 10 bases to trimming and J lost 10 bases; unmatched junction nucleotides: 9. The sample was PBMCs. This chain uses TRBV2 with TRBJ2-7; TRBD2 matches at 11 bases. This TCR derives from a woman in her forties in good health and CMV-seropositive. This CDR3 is CATGTSGSRQYF. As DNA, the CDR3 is TGTGCCACGGGAACTAGCGGGAGTAGACAGTACTTC.